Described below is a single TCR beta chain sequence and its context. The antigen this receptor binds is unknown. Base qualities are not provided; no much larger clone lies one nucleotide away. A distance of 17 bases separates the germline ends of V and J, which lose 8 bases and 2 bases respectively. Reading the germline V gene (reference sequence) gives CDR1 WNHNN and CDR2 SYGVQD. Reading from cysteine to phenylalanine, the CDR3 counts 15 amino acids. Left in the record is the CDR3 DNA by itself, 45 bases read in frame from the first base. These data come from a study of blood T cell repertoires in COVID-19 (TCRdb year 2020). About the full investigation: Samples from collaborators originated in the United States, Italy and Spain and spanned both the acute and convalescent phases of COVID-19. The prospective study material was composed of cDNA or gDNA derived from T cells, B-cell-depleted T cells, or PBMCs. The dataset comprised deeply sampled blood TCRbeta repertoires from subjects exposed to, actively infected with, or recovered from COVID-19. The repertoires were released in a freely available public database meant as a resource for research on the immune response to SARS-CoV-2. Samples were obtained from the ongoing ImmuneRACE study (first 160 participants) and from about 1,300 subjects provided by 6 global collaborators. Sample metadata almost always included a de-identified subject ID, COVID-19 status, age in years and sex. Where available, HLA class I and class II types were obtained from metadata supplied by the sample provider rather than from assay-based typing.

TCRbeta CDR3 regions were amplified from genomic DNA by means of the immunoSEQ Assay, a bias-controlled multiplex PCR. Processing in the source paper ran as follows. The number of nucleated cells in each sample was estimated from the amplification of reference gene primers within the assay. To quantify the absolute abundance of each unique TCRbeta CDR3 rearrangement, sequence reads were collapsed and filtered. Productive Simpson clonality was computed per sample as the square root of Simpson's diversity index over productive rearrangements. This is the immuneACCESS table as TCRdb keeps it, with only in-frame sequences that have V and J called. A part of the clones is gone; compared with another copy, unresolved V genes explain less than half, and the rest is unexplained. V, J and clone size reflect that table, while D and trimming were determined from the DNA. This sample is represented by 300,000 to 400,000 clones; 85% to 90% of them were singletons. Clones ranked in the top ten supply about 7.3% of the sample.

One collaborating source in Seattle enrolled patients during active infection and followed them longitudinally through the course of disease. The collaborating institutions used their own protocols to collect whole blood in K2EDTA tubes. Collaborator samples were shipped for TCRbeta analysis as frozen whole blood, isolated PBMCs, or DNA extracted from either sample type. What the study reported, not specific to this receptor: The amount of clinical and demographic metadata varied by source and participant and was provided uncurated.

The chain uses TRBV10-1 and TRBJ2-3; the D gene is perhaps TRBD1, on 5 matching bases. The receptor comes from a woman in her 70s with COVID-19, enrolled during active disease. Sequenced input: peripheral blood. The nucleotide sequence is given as TGCGCCAGCTCAAGAACTGGACACGCCACAGATACGCAGTATTTT. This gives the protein CASSRTGHATDTQYF.